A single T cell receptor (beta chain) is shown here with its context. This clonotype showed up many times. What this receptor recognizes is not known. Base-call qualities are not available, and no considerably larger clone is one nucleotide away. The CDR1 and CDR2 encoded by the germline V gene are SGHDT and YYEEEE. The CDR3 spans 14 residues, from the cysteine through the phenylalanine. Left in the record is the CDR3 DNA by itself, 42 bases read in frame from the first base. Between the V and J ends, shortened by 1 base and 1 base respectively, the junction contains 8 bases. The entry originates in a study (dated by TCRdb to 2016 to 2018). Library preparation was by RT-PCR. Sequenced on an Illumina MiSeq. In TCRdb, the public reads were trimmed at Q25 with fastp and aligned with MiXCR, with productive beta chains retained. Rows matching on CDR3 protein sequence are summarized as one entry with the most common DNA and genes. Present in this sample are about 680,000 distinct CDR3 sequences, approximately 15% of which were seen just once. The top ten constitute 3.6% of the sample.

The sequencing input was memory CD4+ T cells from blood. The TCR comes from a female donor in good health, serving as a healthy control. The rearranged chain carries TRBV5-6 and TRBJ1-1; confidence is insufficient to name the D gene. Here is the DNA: TGTGCCAGCAGCTTGATCGGGTCGAACACTGAAGCTTTCTTT. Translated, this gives CASSLIGSNTEAFF.